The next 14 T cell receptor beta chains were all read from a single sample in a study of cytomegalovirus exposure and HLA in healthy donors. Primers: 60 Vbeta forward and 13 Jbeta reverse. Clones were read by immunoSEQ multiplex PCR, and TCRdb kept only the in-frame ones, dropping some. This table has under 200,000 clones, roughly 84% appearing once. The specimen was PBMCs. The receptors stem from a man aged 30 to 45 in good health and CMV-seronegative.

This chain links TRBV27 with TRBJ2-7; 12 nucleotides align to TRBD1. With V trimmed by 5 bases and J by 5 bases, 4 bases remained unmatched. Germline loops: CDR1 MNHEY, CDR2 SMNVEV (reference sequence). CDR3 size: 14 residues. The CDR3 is CASSPGQGANEQYF. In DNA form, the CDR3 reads TGTGCCAGCAGTCCGGGACAGGGGGCAAACGAGCAGTACTTC.

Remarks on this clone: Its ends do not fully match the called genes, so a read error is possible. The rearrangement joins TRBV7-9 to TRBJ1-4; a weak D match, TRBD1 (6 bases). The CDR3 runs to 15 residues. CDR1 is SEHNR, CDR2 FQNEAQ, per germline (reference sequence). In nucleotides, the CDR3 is TGTTCCAGCAGCTTAGGGGGGGGGCGGAAGGAGAAACTGTTTTTT. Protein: CSSSLGGGRKEKLFF.

The CDR3 is CASSIPDREVAEPQHF. CDR3 in DNA: TGTGCCAGTAGTATCCCGGACAGGGAGGTAGCGGAGCCCCAGCATTTT. V gene TRBV19 combines with J gene TRBJ1-5, with TRBD1 identical over 8 bases. CDR3 length: 16 amino acids. Trimming at V came to 3 bases and at J to 8 bases, leaving 12 bases not matched to a gene. Per germline, CDR1 LNHDA and CDR2 SQIVND (reference sequence).

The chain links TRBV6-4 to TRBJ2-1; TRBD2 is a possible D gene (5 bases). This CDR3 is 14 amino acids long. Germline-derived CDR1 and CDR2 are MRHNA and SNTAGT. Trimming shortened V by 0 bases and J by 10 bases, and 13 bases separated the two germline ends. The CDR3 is CASSDSFRGREQFF. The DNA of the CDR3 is TGTGCCAGCAGTGACTCGTTCCGGGGTCGGGAGCAGTTCTTC.

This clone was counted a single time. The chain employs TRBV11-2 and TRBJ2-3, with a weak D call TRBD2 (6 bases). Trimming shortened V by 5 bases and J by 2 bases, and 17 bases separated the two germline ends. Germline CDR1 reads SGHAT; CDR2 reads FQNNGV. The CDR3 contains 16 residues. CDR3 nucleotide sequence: TGTGCCAGCAGCCACGCCCGGGACTGGGCCACAGATACGCAGTATTTT. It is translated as CASSHARDWATDTQYF.

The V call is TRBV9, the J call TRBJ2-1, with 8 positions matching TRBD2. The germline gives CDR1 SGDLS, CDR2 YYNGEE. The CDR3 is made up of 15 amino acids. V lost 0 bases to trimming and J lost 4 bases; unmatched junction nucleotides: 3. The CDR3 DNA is TGTGCCAGCAGCGTAGAGGCTAGCGGGTACAATGAGCAGTTCTTC. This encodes CASSVEASGYNEQFF.

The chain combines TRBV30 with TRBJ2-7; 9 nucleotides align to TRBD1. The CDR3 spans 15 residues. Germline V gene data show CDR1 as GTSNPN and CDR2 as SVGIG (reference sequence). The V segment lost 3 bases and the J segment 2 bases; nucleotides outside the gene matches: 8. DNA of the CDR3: TGTGCCTGGAGGGGACCCGGGACAGGGACCTACGAGCAGTACTTC. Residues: CAWRGPGTGTYEQYF.

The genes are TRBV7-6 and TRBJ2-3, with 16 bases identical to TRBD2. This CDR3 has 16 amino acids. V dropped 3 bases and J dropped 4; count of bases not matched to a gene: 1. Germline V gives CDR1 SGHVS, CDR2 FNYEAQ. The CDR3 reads CASSLGLAGGSDTQYF. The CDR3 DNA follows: TGTGCCAGCAGCTTGGGACTAGCGGGGGGGTCAGATACGCAGTATTTT.

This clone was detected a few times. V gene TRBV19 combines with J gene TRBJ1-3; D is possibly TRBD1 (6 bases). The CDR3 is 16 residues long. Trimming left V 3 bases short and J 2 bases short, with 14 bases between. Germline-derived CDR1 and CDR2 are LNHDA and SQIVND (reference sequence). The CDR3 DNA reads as TGTGCCAGTAGTATTCTGGGGGCAGGGGCTGGAAACACCATATATTTT. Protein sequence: CASSILGAGAGNTIYF.

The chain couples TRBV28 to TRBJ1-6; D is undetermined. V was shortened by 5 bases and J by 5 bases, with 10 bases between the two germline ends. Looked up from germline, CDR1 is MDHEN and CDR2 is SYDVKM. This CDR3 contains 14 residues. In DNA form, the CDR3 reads TGTGCCAGCAGTACTACTTCTAATAATTCACCCCTCCACTTT. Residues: CASSTTSNNSPLHF.

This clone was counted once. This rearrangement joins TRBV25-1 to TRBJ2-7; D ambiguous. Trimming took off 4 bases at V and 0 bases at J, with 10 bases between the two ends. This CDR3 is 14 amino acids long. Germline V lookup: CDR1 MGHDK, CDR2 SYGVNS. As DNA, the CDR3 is TGTGCCAGCAGTGGACTGAAGAGCTCCTACGAGCAGTACTTC. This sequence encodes CASSGLKSSYEQYF.

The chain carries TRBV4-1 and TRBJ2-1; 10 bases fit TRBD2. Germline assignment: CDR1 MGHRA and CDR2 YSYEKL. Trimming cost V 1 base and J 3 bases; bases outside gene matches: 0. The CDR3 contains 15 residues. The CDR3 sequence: CASSQGLAGYNEQFF. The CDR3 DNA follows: TGCGCCAGCAGCCAAGGACTAGCGGGCTACAATGAGCAGTTCTTC.

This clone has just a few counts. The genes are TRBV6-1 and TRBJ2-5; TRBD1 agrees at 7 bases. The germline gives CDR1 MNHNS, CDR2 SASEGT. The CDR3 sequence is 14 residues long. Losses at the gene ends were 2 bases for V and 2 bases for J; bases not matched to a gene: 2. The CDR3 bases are TGTGCCAGCAGTGAAAAGGGGGCACAAGAGACCCAGTACTTC. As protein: CASSEKGAQETQYF.

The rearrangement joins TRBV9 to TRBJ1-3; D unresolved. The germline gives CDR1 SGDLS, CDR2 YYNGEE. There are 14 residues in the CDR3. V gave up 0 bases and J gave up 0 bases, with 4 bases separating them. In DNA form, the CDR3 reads TGTGCCAGCAGCGTAGGGAGCTCTGGAAACACCATATATTTT. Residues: CASSVGSSGNTIYF.